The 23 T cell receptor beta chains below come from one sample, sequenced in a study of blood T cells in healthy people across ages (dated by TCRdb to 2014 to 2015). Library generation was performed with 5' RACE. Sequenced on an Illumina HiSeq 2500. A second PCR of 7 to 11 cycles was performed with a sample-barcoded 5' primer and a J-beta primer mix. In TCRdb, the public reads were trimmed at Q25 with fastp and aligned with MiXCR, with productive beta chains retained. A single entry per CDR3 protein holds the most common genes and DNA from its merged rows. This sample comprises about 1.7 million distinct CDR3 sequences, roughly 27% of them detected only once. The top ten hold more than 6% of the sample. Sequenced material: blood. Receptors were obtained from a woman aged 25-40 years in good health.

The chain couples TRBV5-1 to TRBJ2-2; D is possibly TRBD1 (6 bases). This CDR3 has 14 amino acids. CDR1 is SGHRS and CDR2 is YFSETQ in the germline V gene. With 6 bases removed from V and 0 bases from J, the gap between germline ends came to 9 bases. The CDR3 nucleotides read TGCGCCAGCACTAGACAGGCGAACACCGGGGAGCTGTTTTTT. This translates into CASTRQANTGELFF.

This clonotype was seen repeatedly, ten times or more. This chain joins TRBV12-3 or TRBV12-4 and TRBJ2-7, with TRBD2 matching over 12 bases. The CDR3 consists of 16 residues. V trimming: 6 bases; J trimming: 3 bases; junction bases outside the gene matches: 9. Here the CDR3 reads CASRQTGLAGSYEQYF. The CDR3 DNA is TGTGCCAGCAGACAAACTGGACTAGCGGGGAGCTACGAGCAGTACTTC.

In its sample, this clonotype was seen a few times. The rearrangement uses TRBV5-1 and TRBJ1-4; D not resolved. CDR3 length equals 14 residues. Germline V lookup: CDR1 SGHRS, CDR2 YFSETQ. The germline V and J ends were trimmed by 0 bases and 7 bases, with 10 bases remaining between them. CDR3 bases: TGCGCCAGCAGCTTGGAGGGAGCCGCTGAAAAACTGTTTTTT. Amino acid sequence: CASSLEGAAEKLFF.

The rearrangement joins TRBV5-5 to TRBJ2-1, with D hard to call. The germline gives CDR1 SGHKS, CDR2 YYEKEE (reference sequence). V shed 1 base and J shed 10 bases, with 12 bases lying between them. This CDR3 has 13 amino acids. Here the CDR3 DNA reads TGTGCCAGCAGCTTGCTCGAGTTAGGCGAGCAGTTCTTC. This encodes CASSLLELGEQFF. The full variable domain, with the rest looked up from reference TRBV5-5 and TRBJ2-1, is DAGVTQSPTHLIKTRGQQVTLRCSPISGHKSVSWYQQVLGQGPQFIFQYYEKEERGRGNFPDRFSARQFPNYSSELNVNALLLGDSALYLCASSLLELGEQFFGPGTRLTVL.

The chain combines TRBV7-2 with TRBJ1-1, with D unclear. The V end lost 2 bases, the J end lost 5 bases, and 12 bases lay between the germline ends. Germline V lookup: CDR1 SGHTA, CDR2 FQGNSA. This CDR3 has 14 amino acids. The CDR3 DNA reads TGTGCCAGCAGCTTACTCGATTCATCGACTGAAGCTTTCTTT. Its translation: CASSLLDSSTEAFF.

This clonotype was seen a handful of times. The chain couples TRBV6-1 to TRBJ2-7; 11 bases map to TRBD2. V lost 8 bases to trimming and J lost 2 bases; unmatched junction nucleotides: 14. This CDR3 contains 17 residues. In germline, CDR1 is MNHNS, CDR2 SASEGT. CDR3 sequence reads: CASYHPGTSGPTYEQYF. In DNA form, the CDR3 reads TGTGCCAGCTACCACCCCGGGACTAGCGGTCCTACCTACGAGCAGTACTTC.

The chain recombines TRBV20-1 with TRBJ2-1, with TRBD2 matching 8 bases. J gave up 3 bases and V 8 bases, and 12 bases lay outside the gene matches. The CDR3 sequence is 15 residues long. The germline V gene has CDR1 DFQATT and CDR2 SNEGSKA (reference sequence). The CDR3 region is CSSLFGRGDYNEQFF. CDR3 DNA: TGCAGTTCCCTCTTTGGGCGGGGGGACTACAATGAGCAGTTCTTC.

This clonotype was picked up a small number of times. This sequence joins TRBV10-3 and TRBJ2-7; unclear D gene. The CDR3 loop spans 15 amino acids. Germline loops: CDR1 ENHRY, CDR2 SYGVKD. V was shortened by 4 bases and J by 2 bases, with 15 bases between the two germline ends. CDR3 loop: CAISGRSDLAYEQYF. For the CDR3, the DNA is TGTGCCATCAGTGGACGATCGGATTTAGCCTACGAGCAGTACTTC.

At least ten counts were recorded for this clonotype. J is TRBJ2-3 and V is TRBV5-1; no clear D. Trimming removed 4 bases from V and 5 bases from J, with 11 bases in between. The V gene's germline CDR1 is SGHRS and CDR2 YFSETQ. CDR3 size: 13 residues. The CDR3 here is CASSGIRRDTQYF. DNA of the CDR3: TGCGCCAGCAGCGGGATAAGGAGAGATACGCAGTATTTT.

The CDR3 nucleotides read TGTGCCAGCAGCCAACCCTGGGACGGAGATGAAGCTTTCTTT. The encoded protein is CASSQPWDGDEAFF. The chain recombines TRBV5-6 with TRBJ1-1, with D perhaps matching TRBD1 (5 bases). Germline values: CDR1 SGHDT, CDR2 YYEEEE. This CDR3 region has 14 residues. Deletions cut 4 bases from V and 7 bases from J, with 17 bases between.

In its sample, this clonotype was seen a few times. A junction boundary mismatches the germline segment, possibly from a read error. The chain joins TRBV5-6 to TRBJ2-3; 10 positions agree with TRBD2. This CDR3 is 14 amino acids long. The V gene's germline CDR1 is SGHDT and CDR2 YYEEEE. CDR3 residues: CAGSKRGGRDTQYF. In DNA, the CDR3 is TGTGCCGGCAGCAAGCGGGGGGGCAGAGATACGCAGTATTTT.

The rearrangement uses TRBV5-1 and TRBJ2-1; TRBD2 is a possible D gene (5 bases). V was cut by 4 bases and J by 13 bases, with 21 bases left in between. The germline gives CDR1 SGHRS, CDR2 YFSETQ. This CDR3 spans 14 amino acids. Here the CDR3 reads CASSPGLNKETQFF. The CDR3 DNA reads TGCGCCAGCAGCCCTGGACTGAACAAAGAGACCCAGTTCTTC.

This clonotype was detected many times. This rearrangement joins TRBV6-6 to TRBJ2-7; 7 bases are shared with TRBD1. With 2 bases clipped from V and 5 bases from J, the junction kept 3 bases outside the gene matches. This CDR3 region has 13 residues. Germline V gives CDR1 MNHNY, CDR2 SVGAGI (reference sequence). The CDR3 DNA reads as TGTGCCAGCAGTTACCAAGGGACAGACGAGCAGTACTTC. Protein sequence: CASSYQGTDEQYF.

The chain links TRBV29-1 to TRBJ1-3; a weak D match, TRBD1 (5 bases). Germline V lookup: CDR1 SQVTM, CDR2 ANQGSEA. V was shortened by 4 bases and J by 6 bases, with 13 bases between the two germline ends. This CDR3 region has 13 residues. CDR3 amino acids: CSVVAGTLNTIYF. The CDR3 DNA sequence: TGCAGCGTTGTGGCTGGGACCCTAAACACCATATATTTT. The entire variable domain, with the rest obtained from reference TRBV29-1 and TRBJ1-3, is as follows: SAVISQKPSRDICQRGTSLTIQCQVDSQVTMMFWYRQQPGQSLTLIATANQGSEATYESGFVIDKFPISRPNLTFSTLTVSNMSPEDSSIYLCSVVAGTLNTIYFGEGSWLTVV.

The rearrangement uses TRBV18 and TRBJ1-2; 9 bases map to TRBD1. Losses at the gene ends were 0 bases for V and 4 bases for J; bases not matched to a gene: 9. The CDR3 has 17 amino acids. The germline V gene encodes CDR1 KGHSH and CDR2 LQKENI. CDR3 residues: CASSPPVVQGASYGYTF. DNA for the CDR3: TGTGCCAGCTCACCACCGGTGGTACAGGGGGCTTCCTATGGCTACACCTTC.

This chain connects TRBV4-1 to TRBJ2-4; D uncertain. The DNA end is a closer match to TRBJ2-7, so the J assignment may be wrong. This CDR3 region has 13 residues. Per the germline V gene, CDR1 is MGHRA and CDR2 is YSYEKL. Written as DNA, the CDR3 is TGCGCCAGCAGCCGTGAGGTAACCTACGAGCAGTACTTC. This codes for CASSREVTYEQYF.

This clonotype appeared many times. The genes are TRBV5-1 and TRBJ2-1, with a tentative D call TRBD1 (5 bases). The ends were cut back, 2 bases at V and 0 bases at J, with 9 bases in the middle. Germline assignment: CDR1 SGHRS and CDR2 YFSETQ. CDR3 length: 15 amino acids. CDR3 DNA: TGCGCCAGCAGCTTCCTAGGGGACTCCTACAATGAGCAGTTCTTC. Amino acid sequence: CASSFLGDSYNEQFF.

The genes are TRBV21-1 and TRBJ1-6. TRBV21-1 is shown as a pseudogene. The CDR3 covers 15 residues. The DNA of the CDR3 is TGTGCCGGCAGCAAAAAAGGCAGGGCTGAATCACCCCTCCACTTT. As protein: CAGSKKGRAESPLHF.

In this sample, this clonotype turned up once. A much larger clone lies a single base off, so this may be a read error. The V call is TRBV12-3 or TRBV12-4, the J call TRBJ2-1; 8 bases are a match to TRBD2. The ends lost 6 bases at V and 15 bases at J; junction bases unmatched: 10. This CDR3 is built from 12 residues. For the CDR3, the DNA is TGTGCCAGCAGCCATCGGACTAGCTCCCCGTTCTTC. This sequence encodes CASSHRTSSPFF.

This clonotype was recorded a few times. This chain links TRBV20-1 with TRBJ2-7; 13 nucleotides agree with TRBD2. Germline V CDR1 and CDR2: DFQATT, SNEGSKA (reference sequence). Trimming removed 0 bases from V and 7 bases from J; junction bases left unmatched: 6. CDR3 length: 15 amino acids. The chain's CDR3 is CSARDPGLAGEEQYF. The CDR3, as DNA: TGCAGTGCTAGAGATCCCGGACTAGCGGGGGAAGAGCAGTACTTC.

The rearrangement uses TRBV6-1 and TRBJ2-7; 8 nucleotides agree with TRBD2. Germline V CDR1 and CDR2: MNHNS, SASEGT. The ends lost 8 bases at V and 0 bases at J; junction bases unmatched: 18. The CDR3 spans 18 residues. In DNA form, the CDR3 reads TGTGCCAGCGCCTTGGCCACTTCTAGCGGGCTTAGCTCCTACGAGCAGTACTTC. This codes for CASALATSSGLSSYEQYF.

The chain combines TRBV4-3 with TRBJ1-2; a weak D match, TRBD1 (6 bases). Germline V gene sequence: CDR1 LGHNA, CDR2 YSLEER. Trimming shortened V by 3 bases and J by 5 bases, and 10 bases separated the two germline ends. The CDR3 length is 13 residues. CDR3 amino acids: CASSHRDTYGYTF. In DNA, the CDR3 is TGCGCCAGCAGCCACCGGGACACGTATGGCTACACCTTC.

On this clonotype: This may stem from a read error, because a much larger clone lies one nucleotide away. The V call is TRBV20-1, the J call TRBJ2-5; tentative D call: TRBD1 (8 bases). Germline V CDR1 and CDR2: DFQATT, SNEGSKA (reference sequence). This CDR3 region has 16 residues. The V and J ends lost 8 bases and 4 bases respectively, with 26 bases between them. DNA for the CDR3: TGCAGTACCGTTTTGTACTCTAGCGGACAGGGAGAGACCCAGTACTTC. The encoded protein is CSTVLYSSGQGETQYF.